This T cell receptor beta chain comes out of a study of blood T cell repertoires in COVID-19. The CDR3 totals 16 residues. The germline V gene encodes CDR1 SQVTM and CDR2 ANQGSEA. Trimming cost V 3 bases and J 4 bases, with 19 bases left between them. Source study methods: Nucleated cell number was recorded as an estimate derived from reference gene primer amplification. TCRdb's copy holds only in-frame clones and misses some; the assay was immunoSEQ multiplex PCR. V and J calls and clone size are those listed in that table; D and trimming were worked out from the DNA. The repertoire has around 220,000 clones, 65% to 85% of them found once; the top ten carry 6.8%.

Sequencing was done on a sample of PBMCs or T cells enriched from blood (not recorded which). This sequence originates from a middle-aged woman who had recovered from COVID-19. The V and J genes are TRBV29-1 and TRBJ2-1; D is perhaps TRBD2 (6 bases). Written as DNA, the CDR3 is TGCAGCGTTGAGGGGTATGGCGGGATCCTTTACAATGAGCAGTTCTTC. This translates into CSVEGYGGILYNEQFF.